This TCR beta chain was captured in a study of blood T cell repertoires in COVID-19. Overall study context: COVID-19 samples, acute and convalescent, were from the United States, Italy and Spain.

Clones were sequenced by immunoSEQ multiplex PCR, and TCRdb holds only the in-frame ones, with some missing. The sample lists approximately 270,000 clones, 86% occurring once. Participants were aged roughly 18 to 90 years from around 25 US areas. Cohorts were assigned according to the clinical history that participants reported. With 1 base clipped from V and 2 bases from J, the junction kept 4 bases outside the gene matches. CDR3 size: 16 residues. Germline values: CDR1 LGHDT, CDR2 YNNKEL (reference sequence). The TCR originated in a man aged 35 to 55 who had recovered from COVID-19. The specimen sequenced was PBMCs or T cells enriched from blood (not recorded which). This chain joins TRBV3-1 (or the pseudogene TRBV3-2) and TRBJ2-3, with TRBD2 matching over 9 bases. CDR3 nucleotide sequence: TGTGCCAGCAGCCAAGGGACTAGCGAATTCACAGATACGCAGTATTTT. This sequence encodes CASSQGTSEFTDTQYF.